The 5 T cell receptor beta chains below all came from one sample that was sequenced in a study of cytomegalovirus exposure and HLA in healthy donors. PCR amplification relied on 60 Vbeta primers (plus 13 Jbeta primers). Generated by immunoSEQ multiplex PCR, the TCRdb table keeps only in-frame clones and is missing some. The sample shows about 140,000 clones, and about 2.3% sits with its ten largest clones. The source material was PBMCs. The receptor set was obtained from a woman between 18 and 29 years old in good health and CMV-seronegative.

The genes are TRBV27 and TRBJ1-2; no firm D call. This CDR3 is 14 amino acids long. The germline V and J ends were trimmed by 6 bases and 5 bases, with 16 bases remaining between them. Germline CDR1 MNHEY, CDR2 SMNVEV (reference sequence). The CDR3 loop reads CASSPMAAKYGYTF. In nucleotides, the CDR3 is TGTGCCAGCAGCCCAATGGCGGCAAAATATGGCTACACCTTC.

CDR3 sequence reads: CASSLGGTAAYNEQFF. The CDR3 DNA follows: TGTGCCAGCAGCTTGGGAGGGACTGCGGCCTACAATGAGCAGTTCTTC. The chain employs TRBV5-4 and TRBJ2-1, with D possibly matching TRBD2 (6 bases). The CDR3 is 16 amino acids. Germline assignment: CDR1 SGHNT and CDR2 YYREEE (reference sequence). V was pared by 0 bases and J by 2 bases, with 12 bases between.

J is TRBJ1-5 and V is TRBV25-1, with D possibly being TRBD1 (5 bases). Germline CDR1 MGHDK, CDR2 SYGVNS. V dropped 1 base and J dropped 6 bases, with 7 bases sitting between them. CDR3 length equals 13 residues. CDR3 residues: CASSELRGQPQHF. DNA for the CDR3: TGTGCCAGCAGTGAATTAAGGGGTCAGCCCCAGCATTTT.

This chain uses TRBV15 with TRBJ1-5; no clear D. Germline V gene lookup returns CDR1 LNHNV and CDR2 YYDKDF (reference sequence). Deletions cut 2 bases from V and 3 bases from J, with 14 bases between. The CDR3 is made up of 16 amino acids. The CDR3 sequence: CATSRKFDTANQPQHF. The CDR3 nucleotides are TGTGCCACCAGCAGAAAATTTGACACGGCCAATCAGCCCCAGCATTTT.

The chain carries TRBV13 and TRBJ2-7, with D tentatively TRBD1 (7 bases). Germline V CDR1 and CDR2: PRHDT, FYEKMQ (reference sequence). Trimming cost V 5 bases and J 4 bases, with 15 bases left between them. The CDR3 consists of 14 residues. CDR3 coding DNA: TGTGCCAGCAGCCGTACAGGGGCGGGGTACGAGCAGTACGTC. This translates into CASSRTGAGYEQYV.